The present T cell receptor beta chain was sequenced within a study of T cell responses to AZD1222 COVID-19 vaccine. Notes on the study in general: Just a handful of AZD1222 recipients were seropositive at baseline. Females outnumbered males among donors, who were mostly white British; clonal diversity was possibly underestimated.

Sequencing was performed with immunoSEQ multiplex PCR; in TCRdb, only in-frame clones are kept and a portion is missing. The table has approximately 130,000 clones, 88% seen once. CDR1 and CDR2 (germline): MNHEY, SVGAGI. This CDR3 spans 14 amino acids. V was pared by 4 bases and J by 3 bases, with 12 bases between. Remarks on this clone: What it recognizes is unknown.

The TCR originated in an adult who received the AZD1222 COVID-19 vaccine. The gene calls are TRBV6-5 and TRBJ2-5; D is unresolved. The sequences come from peripheral blood, collected 28 days after the second AZD1222 dose. The CDR3 sequence is CASSSRALKETQYF. The CDR3 DNA reads as TGTGCCAGCAGTTCCCGGGCCTTAAAAGAGACCCAGTACTTC.